This paragraph covers one T cell receptor beta chain sequence. The CDR3 covers 13 residues. V shed 3 bases, J shed 4 bases, and the junction held 4 bases outside the gene matches. Germline loops: CDR1 DFQATT, CDR2 SNEGSKA (reference sequence). The sample comes from a study of blood T cells in healthy people across ages. Together with a sample-barcoded 5' primer, a J-beta primer mix was included in a second PCR lasting about 7 to 12 cycles. TCRdb passed the 5' RACE reads through MiXCR, listing each CDR3 protein once. The sample includes around 1,500,000 distinct CDR3 sequences, about 40% of them seen just once.

The receptor's source is a woman aged 18-29 years in good health. The sequenced material came from blood. This chain connects TRBV20-1 to TRBJ2-7, with 9 bases that match TRBD2. Written as DNA, the CDR3 is TGCAGTGCTAGTAGCGGGGGTATTTACGAGCAGTACTTC. Amino acids: CSASSGGIYEQYF.